A selection of T cell receptor beta chains follows, all from one sample in a study of tumor-infiltrating lymphocytes in primary liver carcinoma. TCRdb ran MiXCR on the multiplex PCR reads and lists one entry per CDR3 protein. The sample shows 95,000 to 100,000 distinct CDR3 sequences, around 71% of them seen only once. Sequencing was carried out using liver tumor tissue from sampling region 2. These receptors were obtained from a woman aged 55-70 years with primary liver carcinoma and hepatitis B virus infection. Each CDR3 is given with its conserved first and last residue. The D gene is left open where the match is weak. A clone size is listed for some rows: how often the clone was seen (once, few, many), or a class if it is expanded.

cdr3_nt cdr3_aa clone_size d_call j_call v_call
TGTGCCAGCAGCACGACAGGGCGGATAGAGACCCAGTACTTC CASSTTGRIETQYF NA TRBD1 TRBJ2-5 TRBV11-2
TGTGCCAGCAGTGAGCTAAAAGAGACCCAGTACTTC CASSELKETQYF many NA TRBJ2-5 TRBV6-1
TGCAGCATTGAAGGGGAGACAGGGGCACAAGAGACCGAGTACTTC CSIEGETGAQETEYF NA TRBD1 TRBJ2-5 TRBV29-1
TGTGCCAGCAGCGAAGCGCCGGGACAGTATAATGAAAAACTGTTTTTT CASSEAPGQYNEKLFF NA TRBD1 TRBJ1-4 TRBV6-6
TGCAGCGTAGGACAGCATCAAGAGACCCAGTACTTC CSVGQHQETQYF NA NA TRBJ2-5 TRBV29-1
TGTGCCAGTAACGGCGGACTTAGCGAAGCGACGCAGTATTTT CASNGGLSEATQYF NA NA TRBJ2-3 TRBV19
TGCGCCTGCAGCCGGCGGGACTCTAACACTGGGGAGCTGTTTTTT CACSRRDSNTGELFF once NA TRBJ2-2 TRBV5-1
TGCGCCGGCATTCCGCGACAGGGAGGCACTGAAGCTTTCTTT CAGIPRQGGTEAFF NA TRBD1 TRBJ1-1 TRBV4-1
TGCAGCGTTGAAGACGGGATTGTTATGGGGATTGAGCAGTTCTTC CSVEDGIVMGIEQFF NA NA TRBJ2-1 TRBV29-1
TGTGGCATCAGTTACGGACCGGGACAGGTCCAAGAGACCCAGTACTTC CGISYGPGQVQETQYF NA TRBD1 TRBJ2-5 TRBV6-2/TRBV6-3
NA CVSSLDWAAGSRQYF NA NA TRBJ2-7 TRBV11-2
TGCGCCAGCAGCTTGGAAGGTGCCCCCTACAATGAGCAGTTCTTC CASSLEGAPYNEQFF many NA TRBJ2-1 TRBV5-1
TGTGCCAGCAGCCTAGTTGAAGAGACCCAGTACTTC CASSLVEETQYF NA NA TRBJ2-5 TRBV7-9
TGTGCCAGCAGAAGTTGGGAGACCCAGTACTTC CASRSWETQYF NA NA TRBJ2-5 TRBV2
TGTGGCAGCAGGATCATGGGAGGCTACACCTTC CGSRIMGGYTF NA NA TRBJ1-2 TRBV28
TGTACCAGCAGCAGGAGACCAGCGGGAGGGCTGGGGGATGAGCAGTTCTTC CTSSRRPAGGLGDEQFF NA TRBD2 TRBJ2-1 TRBV11-2
TGTGCCAGCAGCTTGTTCTCAGGGGGGAGGACTGAAGCTTTCTTT CASSLFSGGRTEAFF many TRBD1 TRBJ1-1 TRBV5-6
TGTGCCAGTAGCAGGGCACTAGTGGGAGGGCCGGGGGATGAGCAGTTCTTC CASSRALVGGPGDEQFF NA TRBD2 TRBJ2-1 TRBV11-2
TGTGCCAGCGGCTTGCTGACCGGGCCCCTGGCTAGAATGGAGACACAGTACTTC CASGLLTGPLARMETQYF NA NA TRBJ2-5 TRBV11-2
TGTGTCAGCAGCTTAAGCAGGCGGGGGCACGAGCAGTACTTC CVSSLSRRGHEQYF few NA TRBJ2-7 TRBV11-3
TGTGCCAGCATCTTATGGTTCGCAGACCAAGAGACCCAGTACTTC CASILWFADQETQYF NA NA TRBJ2-5 TRBV7-8
TGTGCCATCAGGAGGGACCCTAGCGCATATACGCAGTATTTT CAIRRDPSAYTQYF NA NA TRBJ2-3 TRBV10-3
TGTGCCAGCAGCTTAACCTTAGCAGCCGCTCTAGCCAAGAACATTCAGTACTTC CASSLTLAAALAKNIQYF once NA TRBJ2-4 TRBV11-1
TGTACCAGCAGTCGGGGCCGGGACAGGGGGAGGTATACGCAGTATTTT CTSSRGRDRGRYTQYF NA TRBD1 TRBJ2-3 TRBV28
TGTGCCAGCAGCTTAGGGTTCGGCGGGCTTTCCTGCAATGAGCGGTTGTTC CASSLGFGGLSCNERLF NA NA TRBJ2-1 TRBV11-3
TGCGGCGTTGAAGGGGAGACACGGGAACAAGAGACCCAGTACTTC CGVEGETREQETQYF NA NA TRBJ2-5 TRBV29-1
TGTGCCAGCAGTCCGACTCCCCCGGGACTGGGGGACTACGAGCAGTACTTC CASSPTPPGLGDYEQYF many NA TRBJ2-7 TRBV12-3/TRBV12-4
TGTACCAGTAAACCGAGCCTTGACACCGGGGAGCTGTTTTTT CTSKPSLDTGELFF NA NA TRBJ2-2 TRBV11-1
TGTGCCAGCAAACCGAGCCTTGTCACTGGGGAGCTGTTTTTT CASKPSLVTGELFF NA NA TRBJ2-2 TRBV11-1
TGTGCCAGCAGCCCTAGGGGCGACAGGGGCCGAAGAAACACCATATATTTT CASSPRGDRGRRNTIYF many TRBD1 TRBJ1-3 TRBV7-8
TGTGCTAGCAGCTTAGGTCGGTATCAGCCCAAGCACTTT CASSLGRYQPKHF NA NA TRBJ1-5 TRBV11-2
TGTGCCAGCGAGACAGGGAGCTACAATGAGCAGTTCTTC CASETGSYNEQFF medium-sized TRBD1 TRBJ2-1 TRBV11-2
TGTGCCAGCACCAAGCTAGCGGGAGTAGATACGCAGTATTTT CASTKLAGVDTQYF NA TRBD2 TRBJ2-3 TRBV10-2
TGTGCCAGCAATGCAGGGAGGAACACTGAAGCTTTCTTT CASNAGRNTEAFF once NA TRBJ1-1 TRBV28
TGTGCCAGCAGCCTTGGGGGAGCTAGTTACGGGCAGTATTTC CASSLGGASYGQYF NA NA TRBJ2-7 TRBV11-2
TGTGCCAGCAGCCGCCCGGGACAGGGTATATCTGGGGCCAACGTCCTGACTTTC CASSRPGQGISGANVLTF many TRBD1 TRBJ2-6 TRBV28
TGTGCCAGCAGCCCCGAGAGGGGGAGACATAGCGGCCGTACAGATACGCAGTATTTT CASSPERGRHSGRTDTQYF NA NA TRBJ2-3 TRBV11-3
TGTGCCAGCAGCTTAGTCAGGCCGACCTATGCGCAGTACTTC CASSLVRPTYAQYF NA NA TRBJ2-7 TRBV11-2
TGTGCCGGCAGCTTCGTAGCGGGGAGTGAGCGGTTCTTC CAGSFVAGSERFF NA TRBD2 TRBJ2-1 TRBV11-2
TGCAGCGTCCCCAGGGTCCCCTATGGCTACACCTTC CSVPRVPYGYTF many NA TRBJ1-2 TRBV29-1
TGTGCCAGCAGTTTAGGGTGGAGTCTCCTCAATGAGCAGTTCTTC CASSLGWSLLNEQFF once NA TRBJ2-1 TRBV11-2
TGTGCCGGCAGCTCCCCTAGCGGGAGAAGCAACGAGCAGTACTTC CAGSSPSGRSNEQYF NA TRBD2 TRBJ2-7 TRBV6-5
TGTGCCAGCAGTCGCTCGGATAGACTGAACACTGAAGTTTCCTTT CASSRSDRLNTEVSF NA NA TRBJ1-1 TRBV12-3/TRBV12-4